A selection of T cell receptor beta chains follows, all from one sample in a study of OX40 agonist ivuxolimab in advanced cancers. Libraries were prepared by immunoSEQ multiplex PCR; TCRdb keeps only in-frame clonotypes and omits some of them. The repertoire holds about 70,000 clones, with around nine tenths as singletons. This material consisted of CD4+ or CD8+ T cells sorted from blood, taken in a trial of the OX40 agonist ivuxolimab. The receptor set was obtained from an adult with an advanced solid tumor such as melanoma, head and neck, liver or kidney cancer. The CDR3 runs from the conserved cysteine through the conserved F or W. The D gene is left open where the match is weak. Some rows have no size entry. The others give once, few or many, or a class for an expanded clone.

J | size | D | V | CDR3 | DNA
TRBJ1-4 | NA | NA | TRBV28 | CASSSPDATNEKLFF | TGTGCCAGCAGTTCACCAGATGCAACTAATGAAAAACTGTTTTTT
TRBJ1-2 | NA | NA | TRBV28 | CASTTGGNPAAYGYTF | TGTGCCAGCACCACCGGGGGAAACCCCGCCGCCTATGGCTACACCTTC
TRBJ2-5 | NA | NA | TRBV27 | CASGSGTAYQETQYF | TGTGCCAGCGGGTCCGGGACGGCGTACCAAGAGACCCAGTACTTC
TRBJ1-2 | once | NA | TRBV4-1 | CASSQDVTVRIYGYTF | TGCGCCAGCAGCCAAGATGTAACCGTAAGGATCTATGGCTACACCTTC
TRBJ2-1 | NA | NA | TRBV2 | CATKRDRGFHNEQFF | TGTGCCACCAAGAGGGACCGGGGGTTTCACAATGAGCAGTTCTTC
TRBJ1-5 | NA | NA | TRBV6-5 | CASSSDRSYSNQPQHF | TGTGCCAGCAGTTCCGACAGGTCCTATAGCAATCAGCCCCAGCATTTT
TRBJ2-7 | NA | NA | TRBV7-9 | CASSLARVEQYF | TGTGCCAGCAGCTTAGCTAGGGTCGAGCAGTACTTC
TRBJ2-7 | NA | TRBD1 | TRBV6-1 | CASRTGGGYEQYF | TGTGCCAGCCGGACAGGGGGAGGCTACGAGCAGTACTTC
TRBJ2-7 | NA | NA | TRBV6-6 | CASSTNTGGQYF | TGTGCCAGCAGTACCAACACGGGCGGGCAGTACTTC
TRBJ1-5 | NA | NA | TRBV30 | CAWSDVGNQPQHF | TGTGCCTGGAGTGATGTAGGCAATCAGCCCCAGCATTTT
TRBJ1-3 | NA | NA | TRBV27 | CASRGAAGNTIYF | TGTGCCAGCCGGGGGGCTGCTGGAAACACCATATATTTT